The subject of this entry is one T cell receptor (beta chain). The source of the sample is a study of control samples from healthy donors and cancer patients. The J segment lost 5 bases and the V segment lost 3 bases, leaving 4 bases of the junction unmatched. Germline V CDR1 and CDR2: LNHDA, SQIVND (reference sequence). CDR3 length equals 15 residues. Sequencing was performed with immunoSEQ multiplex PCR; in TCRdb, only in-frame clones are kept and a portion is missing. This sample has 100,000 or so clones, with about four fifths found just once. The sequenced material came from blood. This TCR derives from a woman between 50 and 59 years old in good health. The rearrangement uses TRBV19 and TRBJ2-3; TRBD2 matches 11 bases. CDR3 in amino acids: CASSMIAGGQDTQYF. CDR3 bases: TGTGCCAGTAGTATGATAGCGGGGGGGCAAGATACGCAGTATTTT.